Below are 27 T cell receptor beta chains sequenced from a single sample in a study of identical twins. TCRdb re-derived calls from the 5' RACE reads in MiXCR, one entry per CDR3 protein. Of approximately 500,000 distinct CDR3 sequences in the sample, approximately 24% were seen once. The sample was also reused in another study, on T cells expressing NK-cell markers.

The sample consisted of CD4+ T cells sorted from blood. The receptors were sampled from a woman between 18 and 30 years old in good health.

The J gene is TRBJ1-2, the V gene TRBV7-9; D perhaps matches TRBD1 (5 bases). The CDR3 runs 14 residues. Per germline, CDR1 SEHNR and CDR2 FQNEAQ (reference sequence). V lost 1 base, J lost 3 bases, and 9 bases lay in between. The CDR3 loop is CASSLVPGYYGYTF. As DNA, the CDR3 is TGTGCCAGCAGCTTAGTCCCAGGGTACTATGGCTACACCTTC.

This clonotype has only a few counts. This chain joins TRBV18 and TRBJ2-7; perhaps D is TRBD1 or TRBD2 (5 bases each). Germline loops: CDR1 KGHSH, CDR2 LQKENI. The CDR3 is 14 amino acids. V was shortened by 5 bases and J by 1 base, with 12 bases between the two germline ends. CDR3 nucleotide sequence: TGTGCCAGCTCAGGGACGGGTCGGTCCTACGAGCAGTACTTC. It codes for CASSGTGRSYEQYF.

V and J are TRBV10-3 and TRBJ1-5; 7 positions match TRBD1. CDR1 and CDR2 from the germline V gene are ENHRY and SYGVKD. This CDR3 is built from 13 residues. V lost 9 bases to trimming and J lost 4 bases; unmatched junction nucleotides: 6. The CDR3 reads CAIRDSGNQPQHF. DNA of the CDR3: TGTGCCATAAGGGACAGTGGGAATCAGCCCCAGCATTTT.

The V gene is TRBV13, the J gene TRBJ2-1; D is undetermined. Between the trimmed V and J ends, which lost 2 bases and 8 bases, there was a span of 7 bases. The CDR3 length is 12 residues. Germline loops: CDR1 PRHDT, CDR2 FYEKMQ (reference sequence). The CDR3 DNA sequence: TGTGCCAGCAGCTTAAGTATCGATGAGCAGTTCTTC. This translates into CASSLSIDEQFF.

V usage is TRBV29-1 and J usage is TRBJ2-1, with D possibly TRBD2 on 5 matching bases. This CDR3 spans 12 amino acids. Germline V lookup: CDR1 SQVTM, CDR2 ANQGSEA. Trimming stripped 6 bases from V and 10 bases from J, with 16 bases between. The chain's CDR3 is CSVDKAVREQFF. CDR3 sequence (DNA): TGCAGCGTCGACAAAGCGGTCAGGGAGCAGTTCTTC.

This chain uses TRBV7-9 with TRBJ1-5; D gene ambiguous. V lost 3 bases and J lost 4, with 13 bases in between. This CDR3 is 15 amino acids long. Germline V gene data show CDR1 as SEHNR and CDR2 as FQNEAQ (reference sequence). The CDR3 nucleotides are TGTGCCAGCAGCTTTGGTACGGGGAAAAATCAGCCCCAGCATTTT. Residues: CASSFGTGKNQPQHF.

This clonotype was seen only a few times. The V gene is TRBV5-8, the J gene TRBJ2-7; perhaps D is TRBD1 or TRBD2 (5 bases each). CDR1 SGHTS and CDR2 YDEGEE come from the germline V gene. The germline V and J ends were trimmed by 7 bases and 0 bases, with 11 bases remaining between them. The CDR3 consists of 13 residues. The chain's CDR3 is CASGTSASYEQYF. CDR3 nucleotide sequence: TGTGCCAGCGGGACGTCCGCCTCCTACGAGCAGTACTTC.

The CDR3 bases are TGCAGTAAGACAGGGGGCAATTTGCGTGAGCAGTTCTTC. Translating gives CSKTGGNLREQFF. The V call is TRBV29-1, the J call TRBJ2-1, with 10 bases that match TRBD1. Germline CDR1 and CDR2: SQVTM and ANQGSEA. CDR3 length equals 13 residues.

In its sample, this clonotype was seen a few times. V is TRBV12-3 or TRBV12-4 and J is TRBJ2-4, with no clear D. CDR3 size: 16 residues. Trimming took 3 bases from V and 0 from J, leaving 12 bases between them. The CDR3 loop reads CASSFQLGLAKNIQYF. DNA of the CDR3: TGTGCCAGCAGTTTTCAGTTGGGCCTAGCCAAAAACATTCAGTACTTC.

The chain links TRBV2 to TRBJ2-7; D is undetermined. CDR1 and CDR2 from the germline V gene are SNHLY and FYNNEI. The CDR3 runs 11 residues. V gave up 11 bases and J gave up 4 bases, with 12 bases separating them. CDR3 region: CAPGDPYEQYF. The CDR3 DNA reads as TGTGCCCCTGGTGATCCGTACGAGCAGTACTTC.

The chain recombines TRBV5-1 with TRBJ2-7; 7 bases line up with TRBD2. V lost 5 bases, J lost 0 bases, and 5 bases stayed unmatched. Per germline, CDR1 SGHRS and CDR2 YFSETQ. This CDR3 has 14 residues. Written as DNA, the CDR3 is TGCGCCAGCAGAGCGGGACCAACCTCCTACGAGCAGTACTTC. Its translation is CASRAGPTSYEQYF.

A word on this clonotype: A read error may produce the germline difference seen at one junction end. The chain links TRBV15 to TRBJ1-2; D is perhaps TRBD1 (5 bases). The CDR3 has 11 residues. Germline lookup yields CDR1 LNHNV and CDR2 YYDKDF (reference sequence). The DNA of the CDR3 is TGTGCCACCAGCAGAGTTGGGACTGCACAATTC. This sequence encodes CATSRVGTAQF.

The chain has TRBV12-3 or TRBV12-4 and TRBJ2-7; 7 nucleotides match TRBD1. J lost 0 bases, V lost 5 bases, and 4 bases had no gene match. The CDR3 has 14 amino acids. CDR3 coding DNA: TGTGCCAGCAGTGCCGACAGGGCCTCCTACGAGCAGTACTTC. Protein product: CASSADRASYEQYF.

This clonotype was found a few times. J is TRBJ2-7 and V is TRBV12-3 or TRBV12-4; TRBD2 is a possible D gene (7 bases). The CDR3 has 14 residues. V was trimmed by 6 bases and J by 2 bases, leaving 14 bases between them. The DNA for the CDR3 is TGTGCCAGCAGACCCGGGAGGACAGCCTACGAGCAGTACTTC. It specifies CASRPGRTAYEQYF.

This clonotype was recorded a few times. This rearrangement joins TRBV24-1 to TRBJ2-2; D may be TRBD1 (6 bases). Germline CDR1 is KGHDR and CDR2 is SFDVKD. The CDR3 is made up of 16 amino acids. Trimming removed 4 bases at V and 6 bases at J, with 17 bases between. The CDR3, as DNA: TGTGCCACCAGTGACCCAATAACAGGGCCGCCCGGGGAGCTGTTTTTT. Amino acid sequence: CATSDPITGPPGELFF.

V gene TRBV12-3 or TRBV12-4 combines with J gene TRBJ2-2, with 12 bases identical to TRBD1. Germline trimming cut 5 bases from V and 6 bases from J; bases unmatched to any gene: 4. CDR3 length equals 15 residues. The chain's CDR3 is CASSTGTGGAGELFF. The CDR3, as DNA: TGTGCCAGCAGTACCGGGACAGGGGGCGCCGGGGAGCTGTTTTTT.

This clonotype was picked up a small number of times. The genes are TRBV4-3 and TRBJ2-7; D is perhaps TRBD2 (5 bases). Germline V gives CDR1 LGHNA, CDR2 YSLEER. The CDR3 runs to 15 residues. Trimming cost V 0 bases and J 3 bases, with 12 bases left between them. The CDR3 spells CASSQDSLAIYEQYF. The CDR3, as DNA: TGCGCCAGCAGCCAAGATTCGCTAGCCATCTACGAGCAGTACTTC.

With regard to this clonotype: Compared with germline, one end of the junction differs, possibly owing to a read error. V and J are TRBV20-1 and TRBJ2-3, with TRBD2 identical over 14 bases. CDR3 size: 17 residues. Germline V gene data show CDR1 as DFQATT and CDR2 as SNEGSKA (reference sequence). The CDR3 protein is CCAQPGTSGRVADTQYF. Written as DNA, the CDR3 is TGCTGTGCTCAACCAGGGACTAGCGGGAGAGTAGCAGATACGCAGTATTTT.

The chain couples TRBV6-5 to TRBJ2-2, with D maybe TRBD1 (5 bases). V gave up 2 bases and J gave up 0 bases, with 10 bases separating them. Germline CDR1 MNHEY, CDR2 SVGAGI. This CDR3 region has 16 residues. The DNA of the CDR3 is TGTGCCAGCAGTTACCCGTCAGGGTCGAACACCGGGGAGCTGTTTTTT. Its protein is CASSYPSGSNTGELFF.

The J gene is TRBJ2-3, the V gene TRBV27; TRBD1 might be the D (6 bases). This CDR3 has 15 amino acids. Trimming took off 7 bases at V and 5 bases at J, with 19 bases between the two ends. CDR1 is MNHEY and CDR2 is SMNVEV in the germline V gene (reference sequence). Here the CDR3 reads CASTLSGRGRDTQYF. The DNA of the CDR3 is TGTGCCAGCACCCTGTCAGGCAGGGGAAGAGATACGCAGTATTTT.

This clonotype has a handful of counts. This rearrangement joins TRBV5-1 to TRBJ1-1; TRBD1 is a possible D gene (5 bases). Germline-derived CDR1 and CDR2 are SGHRS and YFSETQ. The CDR3 totals 13 residues. V lost 5 bases and J 2 bases, leaving 10 bases between the germline ends. The CDR3 nucleotides read TGCGCCAGCAGTTCAGGGAGCAACACTGAAGCTTTCTTT. Protein: CASSSGSNTEAFF.

This clonotype was seen only a few times. CDR3 sequence: CASGAAGPRGEQFF. In DNA, the CDR3 is TGTGCCAGCGGGGCAGCGGGGCCCCGTGGTGAGCAGTTCTTC. This rearrangement joins TRBV13 to TRBJ2-1; 7 positions agree with TRBD2. The trim removed 8 bases at V and 9 bases at J, leaving 13 bases unmatched. In germline, CDR1 is PRHDT, CDR2 FYEKMQ (reference sequence). The CDR3 has 14 amino acids.

This clonotype was counted at least ten times. This chain connects TRBV5-8 to TRBJ2-4, with a possible D match to TRBD1 (6 bases). V was cut by 5 bases and J by 1 base, with 16 bases left in between. This CDR3 contains 16 residues. Germline lookup yields CDR1 SGHTS and CDR2 YDEGEE. CDR3 nucleotides: TGTGCCAGCAGTCCGAGGTTGGACAGTGCCAAAAACATTCAGTACTTC. It codes for CASSPRLDSAKNIQYF. Full variable domain (outside the CDR3, taken from reference TRBV5-8 and TRBJ2-4): EAGVTQSPTHLIKTRGQQATLRCSPISGHTSVYWYQQALGLGLQFLLWYDEGEERNRGNFPPRFSGRQFPNYSSELNVNALELEDSALYLCASSPRLDSAKNIQYFGAGTRLSVL.

The chain joins TRBV9 to TRBJ2-1; D is undetermined. The germline V gene encodes CDR1 SGDLS and CDR2 YYNGEE. The CDR3 is made up of 14 amino acids. Deletions cut 0 bases from V and 9 bases from J, with 13 bases between. CDR3 bases: TGTGCCAGCAGCGTAGATCTGTTGAGTTCTGAGCAGTTCTTC. Translation: CASSVDLLSSEQFF.

The rearrangement uses TRBV12-3 or TRBV12-4 and TRBJ2-1; 8 positions agree with TRBD2. The CDR3 is 14 residues long. The V segment lost 6 bases and the J segment 8 bases; nucleotides outside the gene matches: 9. CDR3 loop: CASSPSGSRYEQFF. CDR3 nucleotides: TGTGCCAGCAGCCCGAGCGGGAGTAGGTATGAGCAGTTCTTC.

This clonotype was recorded a few times. The V gene is TRBV6-2 or TRBV6-3, the J gene TRBJ1-1; possible D gene TRBD1, 5 bases. Trimming removed 6 bases from V and 7 bases from J, with 12 bases in between. Germline lookup yields CDR1 MNHEY and CDR2 SVGEGT. The CDR3 length is 12 residues. Written as DNA, the CDR3 is TGTGCCAGCAGCGCACGGGGCTATGAAGCTTTCTTT. Translating it yields CASSARGYEAFF.

The chain links TRBV7-9 to TRBJ2-3, with 9 bases fitting TRBD2. Per the germline V gene, CDR1 is SEHNR and CDR2 is FQNEAQ (reference sequence). The CDR3 covers 15 residues. Trimming at V came to 5 bases and at J to 4 bases, leaving 7 bases not matched to a gene. CDR3 DNA: TGTGCCAGCAGCCCTGGGGCTAGCGGGGCAGATACGCAGTATTTT. Protein product: CASSPGASGADTQYF.